This passage covers 15 T cell receptor beta chains from one sample sequenced in a study of T cell repertoires in cytomegalovirus infection. Each CDR3 protein is one row after TCRdb ran MiXCR on the reads. The sample holds 310,000 or so distinct CDR3 sequences, approximately 8.9% seen once. Sample: PBMCs. The receptors shown here come from a human donor in good health (CMV status not recorded). Some clones in this sample may be carry-over from other donors' samples.

This clonotype turned up a few times. The chain couples TRBV27 to TRBJ2-7; TRBD2 might be the D (7 bases). Germline V CDR1 and CDR2: MNHEY, SMNVEV (reference sequence). This CDR3 is built from 14 residues. Trimming took 4 bases from V and 2 from J, leaving 12 bases between them. In DNA form, the CDR3 reads TGTGCCAGCAGTTGGGAAGGGGGGGCCTACGAGCAGTACTTC. This codes for CASSWEGGAYEQYF.

This clonotype was seen a few times. The gene calls are TRBV28 and TRBJ2-1; D not certain. Trimming took 5 bases from V and 0 from J, leaving 14 bases between them. Germline loops: CDR1 MDHEN, CDR2 SYDVKM. The CDR3 runs 16 residues. The CDR3 region is CASSNAPSSSYNEQFF. CDR3 DNA sequence: TGTGCCAGCAGTAATGCACCGTCGAGCTCCTACAATGAGCAGTTCTTC.

Concerning this clonotype itself: A much larger clone lies a single base off, so this may be a read error. As the CDR3 is not closed by the conserved phenylalanine or tryptophan, this likely results from a read error. The chain recombines TRBV6-5 with TRBJ2-3; D could derive from TRBD1 or TRBD2 (6 bases each). Trimming removed 6 bases at V and 2 bases at J, with 12 bases between. There are 14 residues in the CDR3. The V gene's germline CDR1 is MNHEY and CDR2 SVGAGI. CDR3 residues: CASRPGGPTDTQYL. The CDR3 DNA follows: TGTGCCAGCAGACCCGGGGGCCCCACAGATACGCAGTATCTT.

The V and J genes are TRBV28 and TRBJ1-2, with 7 bases lining up with TRBD1. Germline loops: CDR1 MDHEN, CDR2 SYDVKM. V lost 8 bases to trimming and J lost 0 bases; unmatched junction nucleotides: 9. The CDR3 contains 15 residues. This CDR3 is CASRDQGGANYGYTF. DNA for the CDR3: TGTGCCAGCCGCGATCAGGGGGGCGCTAACTATGGCTACACCTTC.

The sample holds many counts of this clonotype. The chain links TRBV5-1 to TRBJ2-5, with 7 bases fitting TRBD1. Trimming removed 0 bases from V and 0 bases from J; junction bases left unmatched: 2. The CDR3 sequence is 15 residues long. CDR1 and CDR2 from the germline V gene are SGHRS and YFSETQ. The CDR3 loop reads CASSLGQGHQETQYF. CDR3 sequence (DNA): TGCGCCAGCAGCTTGGGACAGGGCCACCAAGAGACCCAGTACTTC. Combining the CDR3 with reference TRBV5-1 and TRBJ2-5 gives the whole variable domain KAGVTQTPRYLIKTRGQQVTLSCSPISGHRSVSWYQQTPGQGLQFLFEYFSETQRNKGNFPGRFSGRQFSNSRSEMNVSTLELGDSALYLCASSLGQGHQETQYFGPGTRLLVL.

The chain is built from TRBV5-4 and TRBJ1-4, with TRBD1 matching 8 bases. The trim removed 4 bases at V and 8 bases at J, leaving 7 bases unmatched. CDR3 length: 14 residues. Germline V gene sequence: CDR1 SGHNT, CDR2 YYREEE (reference sequence). The DNA for the CDR3 is TGTGCCAGCAGCGGGACAGGCCAAGGGGAAAAACTGTTTTTT. Amino acid sequence: CASSGTGQGEKLFF.

The sample holds a few counts of this clonotype. The chain has TRBV20-1 and TRBJ2-2, with D hard to call. Trimming stripped 6 bases from V and 0 bases from J, with 17 bases between. Germline V lookup: CDR1 DFQATT, CDR2 SNEGSKA (reference sequence). The CDR3 runs 16 residues. Written as DNA, the CDR3 is TGCAGTGCGACCTCTTTAGCCAGGTCGAACACCGGGGAGCTGTTTTTT. This translates into CSATSLARSNTGELFF.

There are a few counts of this clonotype. The chain recombines TRBV20-1 with TRBJ2-7; 7 bases are shared with TRBD2. Germline CDR1 and CDR2: DFQATT and SNEGSKA (reference sequence). The CDR3 runs to 14 residues. V trimming: 1 base; J trimming: 5 bases; junction bases outside the gene matches: 8. The CDR3 bases are TGCAGTGCTAGAGGGCGGGGGTACAGGAACGAGCAGTACTTC. Protein sequence: CSARGRGYRNEQYF.

This clonotype was observed a handful of times. This sequence joins TRBV12-3 or TRBV12-4 and TRBJ2-3, with 7 bases aligning to TRBD2. The CDR3 runs to 14 residues. The ends lost 3 bases at V and 8 bases at J; junction bases unmatched: 8. Here the CDR3 reads CASSFSGGGGTQYF. CDR3 bases: TGTGCCAGCAGTTTTTCTGGCGGGGGTGGTACGCAGTATTTT.

This clonotype has ten or more counts. The J gene is TRBJ2-3, the V gene TRBV7-9, with unresolved D. CDR1 is SEHNR, CDR2 FQNEAQ, per germline (reference sequence). This CDR3 region has 14 residues. Trimming removed 1 base from V and 4 bases from J, with 9 bases in between. CDR3 amino acids: CASSLGVDADTQYF. CDR3 nucleotides: TGTGCCAGCAGCTTAGGTGTGGATGCAGATACGCAGTATTTT.

CDR3 loop: CASSQVDGEGSPLHF. Here the CDR3 DNA reads TGTGCCAGCAGCCAAGTGGACGGTGAAGGATCACCCCTCCACTTT. J is TRBJ1-6 and V is TRBV3-1; unclear D gene. Germline assignment: CDR1 LGHDT and CDR2 YNNKEL (reference sequence). The CDR3 runs 15 residues. V was clipped by 1 base and J by 10 bases, with 14 bases between them.

In its sample, this clonotype was seen many times. The rearrangement uses TRBV6-2 or TRBV6-3 and TRBJ2-7; D may be TRBD2 (6 bases). Trimming stripped 7 bases from V and 1 base from J, with 11 bases between. The CDR3 is made up of 13 amino acids. The germline gives CDR1 MNHEY, CDR2 SVGEGT. The CDR3 protein is CASKGTASYEQYF. In DNA form, the CDR3 reads TGTGCCAGCAAGGGGACTGCGTCCTACGAGCAGTACTTC.

A remark on this clonotype: This may stem from a read error, because a much larger clone lies one nucleotide away. Lacking the conserved final phenylalanine or tryptophan, this CDR3 likely reflects a read error. The chain recombines TRBV29-1 with TRBJ2-1; D remains unclear. Germline CDR1 reads SQVTM; CDR2 reads ANQGSEA. The V end lost 3 bases, the J end lost 8 bases, and 14 bases lay between the germline ends. The CDR3 consists of 13 residues. The CDR3 nucleotides read TGCAGCGTTGACAAACCTACCACGGATGAGCAGTTCCTC. It yields the protein CSVDKPTTDEQFL.

This clonotype was detected ten times or more. The chain uses TRBV12-3 or TRBV12-4 and TRBJ2-7, with D hard to call. Trimming shortened V by 4 bases and J by 3 bases, and 7 bases separated the two germline ends. This CDR3 region has 12 residues. The CDR3: CASSSGRYEQYF. The CDR3 bases are TGTGCCAGCAGTTCGGGCCGCTACGAGCAGTACTTC.

This clonotype was counted at least ten times. The chain carries TRBV7-3 and TRBJ2-2, with a possible D match to TRBD1 (5 bases). Germline values: CDR1 SGHTA, CDR2 FQGTGA. This CDR3 is built from 13 residues. The germline V and J ends were trimmed by 3 bases and 7 bases, with 9 bases remaining between them. The CDR3 sequence: CASSFWGGGELFF. The CDR3 region has the DNA TGTGCCAGCAGCTTCTGGGGCGGCGGGGAGCTGTTTTTT.